The clone carrying this T cell receptor (beta chain) was detected only once. This sample is drawn from a study of blood T cell repertoires in COVID-19. Whole-study context: The cDNA or gDNA used as material had been derived from T cells, B-cell-depleted T cells, or PBMCs.

In the source study's methods: Estimates of nucleated cell counts were drawn from the amplification of reference gene primers. This table comes from immunoSEQ multiplex PCR, and its TCRdb copy is limited to in-frame clones, with some not included. V and J calls and clone size come straight from that table; D and trimming were deduced from the DNA. The sample has 87,000 or so clones; roughly 87% are singletons. It was during active infection that Seattle patients were enrolled and then longitudinally followed. Trimming shortened V by 4 bases and J by 2 bases, and 12 bases separated the two germline ends. This CDR3 contains 15 residues. In germline, CDR1 is SGHDN, CDR2 FVKESK.

Sequencing was carried out using peripheral blood. The origin of this receptor is a man aged 18 to 35 with COVID-19, enrolled during active disease. The chain carries TRBV14 and TRBJ2-1, with D possibly being TRBD1 (5 bases). The CDR3 loop is CASSLRVLPYNEQFF. The CDR3 region has the DNA TGTGCCAGCAGCCTCAGGGTTTTACCCTACAATGAGCAGTTCTTC.